The rows below give T cell receptor beta chains drawn from one sample of a study of T cells after yellow fever vaccination. From the 5' RACE reads, TCRdb called clonotypes with MiXCR, one entry per CDR3 protein. Here the sample spans 200,000 to 300,000 distinct CDR3 sequences, 13% being singletons. Specimen: CD4+ T cells sorted from PBMCs, collected 45 days after the yellow fever booster vaccination. The receptors stem from a man younger than 40 who received the YFV17D yellow fever vaccine. Both conserved end residues are part of each CDR3. Fields, in order: CDR3 DNA, CDR3 protein, J gene, clone size, D gene, V gene. D genes are given only for firm matches. Rows may omit the clone size; those that give it use once, few, many or a size class.

CDR3nt: TGTGCCAGCAGCGGAGGACAGGGTAGGGGCAATCAGCCCCAGCATTTT
CDR3aa: CASSGGQGRGNQPQHF
j_gene: TRBJ1-5
abundance: -
d_gene: TRBD1
v_gene: TRBV7-7

CDR3nt: TGTGCCAGCAGCCTAGCGGGAGCGCAGACCCAGTACTTC
CDR3aa: CASSLAGAQTQYF
j_gene: TRBJ2-5
abundance: -
d_gene: TRBD2
v_gene: TRBV12-3/TRBV12-4

CDR3nt: TGCAGTGCTAGAGGCATAGGACTACCCTACGAGCAGTACTTC
CDR3aa: CSARGIGLPYEQYF
j_gene: TRBJ2-7
abundance: -
d_gene: -
v_gene: TRBV20-1

CDR3nt: TGCAGTGCTATAAGGCAGTTGGGAACCTACGAGCAGTACTTC
CDR3aa: CSAIRQLGTYEQYF
j_gene: TRBJ2-7
abundance: few
d_gene: -
v_gene: TRBV20-1

CDR3nt: TGCGCCAGCAGCCAGGCCTTTAGCGGGAGAGCTTACTATGAGCAGTTCTTC
CDR3aa: CASSQAFSGRAYYEQFF
j_gene: TRBJ2-1
abundance: -
d_gene: TRBD2
v_gene: TRBV4-3

CDR3nt: TGCGCCAGCAGCCATTTACAGGGGGCTCGGGGCTACACCTTC
CDR3aa: CASSHLQGARGYTF
j_gene: TRBJ1-2
abundance: -
d_gene: TRBD1
v_gene: TRBV4-3

CDR3nt: TGTGCCCGGCGGGTGCGGGATACGCAGTATTTT
CDR3aa: CARRVRDTQYF
j_gene: TRBJ2-3
abundance: few
d_gene: -
v_gene: TRBV30

CDR3nt: TGCGCCAGCAGCCTACAGGAGTACGCAGATACGCAGTATTTT
CDR3aa: CASSLQEYADTQYF
j_gene: TRBJ2-3
abundance: few
d_gene: -
v_gene: TRBV5-1

CDR3nt: TGTGCCAGCAGTGCCTGGACAGGGGATCAGCCCCAGCATTTT
CDR3aa: CASSAWTGDQPQHF
j_gene: TRBJ1-5
abundance: few
d_gene: TRBD1
v_gene: TRBV2

CDR3nt: TGTGCCAGCCATTTACAAGGGAACACTGAAGCTTTCTTT
CDR3aa: CASHLQGNTEAFF
j_gene: TRBJ1-1
abundance: -
d_gene: -
v_gene: TRBV6-5

CDR3nt: TGCAGCGTTCGGTACAGGGGGTTCAACAATGAGCAGTTCTTC
CDR3aa: CSVRYRGFNNEQFF
j_gene: TRBJ2-1
abundance: few
d_gene: TRBD1
v_gene: TRBV29-1

CDR3nt: TGTGCCAGCAGTTACGGGGGCGAGCAGTACTTC
CDR3aa: CASSYGGEQYF
j_gene: TRBJ2-7
abundance: many
d_gene: -
v_gene: TRBV6-5

CDR3nt: TGCAGCGTTGAGAGGAGGGAGACCCAGTACTTC
CDR3aa: CSVERRETQYF
j_gene: TRBJ2-5
abundance: -
d_gene: -
v_gene: TRBV29-1

CDR3nt: TGTGCCAGCAGCGTTACGGGTACAGTAGAGGATTCACCCCTCCACTTT
CDR3aa: CASSVTGTVEDSPLHF
j_gene: TRBJ1-6
abundance: few
d_gene: -
v_gene: TRBV9

CDR3nt: TGCGCCAGCAGCTTGGTAGCGGCCTACAATGAGCAGTTCTTC
CDR3aa: CASSLVAAYNEQFF
j_gene: TRBJ2-1
abundance: few
d_gene: -
v_gene: TRBV5-1

CDR3nt: TGCAGCGTGCTCCCGGGACAGGGCACCGGGGAGCTGTTTTTT
CDR3aa: CSVLPGQGTGELFF
j_gene: TRBJ2-2
abundance: few
d_gene: TRBD1
v_gene: TRBV29-1

CDR3nt: TGTGCCAGCAACCCCGGGGGGCCGTCCGGGGAGCTGTTTTTT
CDR3aa: CASNPGGPSGELFF
j_gene: TRBJ2-2
abundance: few
d_gene: -
v_gene: TRBV28

CDR3nt: TGCAGTGCGCTTCTAGCGGTAAGTGCAGATACGCAGTATTTT
CDR3aa: CSALLAVSADTQYF
j_gene: TRBJ2-3
abundance: few
d_gene: TRBD2
v_gene: TRBV20-1

CDR3nt: TGTGCCAGCAGTAAAGGGGGCACGCAGTATTTT
CDR3aa: CASSKGGTQYF
j_gene: TRBJ2-3
abundance: -
d_gene: TRBD1
v_gene: TRBV12-3/TRBV12-4

CDR3nt: TGTGCCAGCTGTCTAAGGGGTCAAGAGACCCAGTACTTC
CDR3aa: CASCLRGQETQYF
j_gene: TRBJ2-5
abundance: -
d_gene: -
v_gene: TRBV3-1

CDR3nt: TGTGCCAGCAGCCAACCAGGACTAGCGACAAGCTCCTACAATGAGCAGTTCTTC
CDR3aa: CASSQPGLATSSYNEQFF
j_gene: TRBJ2-1
abundance: many
d_gene: TRBD2
v_gene: TRBV14

CDR3nt: TGTGCCAGCAGCTTGGGGCTTACGAGGCAGTATTTT
CDR3aa: CASSLGLTRQYF
j_gene: TRBJ2-3
abundance: -
d_gene: -
v_gene: TRBV7-2

CDR3nt: TGTGCCAGCAGTTATCAGCCCCCGGGACTCCAAATAGACACCGGGGAGCTGTTTTTT
CDR3aa: CASSYQPPGLQIDTGELFF
j_gene: TRBJ2-2
abundance: many
d_gene: -
v_gene: TRBV27

CDR3nt: TGTGCCAGCAGGTTAGAGGTCTCCCCTCTCCCATGGTTCTTC
CDR3aa: CASRLEVSPLPWFF
j_gene: TRBJ2-1
abundance: -
d_gene: -
v_gene: TRBV7-9

CDR3nt: TGCGCCAGCAGCTTATGGGAGAACACTGAAGCTTTCTTT
CDR3aa: CASSLWENTEAFF
j_gene: TRBJ1-1
abundance: -
d_gene: -
v_gene: TRBV5-1

CDR3nt: TGTGCCAGCAGCTTAGTCCTAGCGGGAGTGCGCGAGCAGTACTTC
CDR3aa: CASSLVLAGVREQYF
j_gene: TRBJ2-7
abundance: -
d_gene: TRBD2
v_gene: TRBV7-9

CDR3nt: TGTGCCATCAGTGTAGCCGACAATGAGCAGTTCTTC
CDR3aa: CAISVADNEQFF
j_gene: TRBJ2-1
abundance: -
d_gene: -
v_gene: TRBV10-3

CDR3nt: TGCGCCAGCAGCTTGGAGACAATCTACGAGCAGTACTTC
CDR3aa: CASSLETIYEQYF
j_gene: TRBJ2-7
abundance: -
d_gene: -
v_gene: TRBV5-1

CDR3nt: TGCAGTGCTAGAGAATCGGAAAGGCCGCCCTCTAGAACAGATACGCAGTATTTT
CDR3aa: CSARESERPPSRTDTQYF
j_gene: TRBJ2-3
abundance: few
d_gene: -
v_gene: TRBV20-1

CDR3nt: TGTGCCAGCAGTTACTCGTCGGGGCTGGCTAGCGGGAGGCCCTACGAGCAGTACTTC
CDR3aa: CASSYSSGLASGRPYEQYF
j_gene: TRBJ2-7
abundance: few
d_gene: TRBD2
v_gene: TRBV6-5

CDR3nt: TGTGCCAGCAGTCCAGGCTATAGAGAGGGCGAGCAGTACTTC
CDR3aa: CASSPGYREGEQYF
j_gene: TRBJ2-7
abundance: -
d_gene: -
v_gene: TRBV12-3/TRBV12-4

CDR3nt: TGCGCCAGCTCGTGGGGGCCATCGAACACCGGGGAGCTGTTTTTT
CDR3aa: CASSWGPSNTGELFF
j_gene: TRBJ2-2
abundance: few
d_gene: -
v_gene: TRBV5-1

CDR3nt: TGTGCCAGCAGCTCGGGACAGGGATTGGTCACTGAAGCTTTCTTT
CDR3aa: CASSSGQGLVTEAFF
j_gene: TRBJ1-1
abundance: many
d_gene: TRBD1
v_gene: TRBV7-2

CDR3nt: TGCAGCGCTAGGATGGCGGTGAACTACGAGCAGTACTTC
CDR3aa: CSARMAVNYEQYF
j_gene: TRBJ2-7
abundance: -
d_gene: -
v_gene: TRBV20-1

CDR3nt: TGTGCCAGCAGCCGGACTAGCGGGAGAATCACAGATACGCAGTATTTT
CDR3aa: CASSRTSGRITDTQYF
j_gene: TRBJ2-3
abundance: -
d_gene: TRBD2
v_gene: TRBV12-3/TRBV12-4

CDR3nt: TGTGCCAGCAGTGAAGGCCTAGCGGGACCCTACAATGAGCAGTTCTTC
CDR3aa: CASSEGLAGPYNEQFF
j_gene: TRBJ2-1
abundance: -
d_gene: TRBD2
v_gene: TRBV2

CDR3nt: TGTGCCAGCAGTGGTGGGACAGGGAACACCGGGGAGCTGTTTTTT
CDR3aa: CASSGGTGNTGELFF
j_gene: TRBJ2-2
abundance: few
d_gene: TRBD1
v_gene: TRBV6-1

CDR3nt: TGCGCCAGCAGCTTGAGTTCTCCTAGCACAGATACGCAGTATTTT
CDR3aa: CASSLSSPSTDTQYF
j_gene: TRBJ2-3
abundance: once
d_gene: -
v_gene: TRBV5-1

CDR3nt: TGTGCCAGCAGTTCGGTGGTCAATCAGCCCCAGCATTTT
CDR3aa: CASSSVVNQPQHF
j_gene: TRBJ1-5
abundance: -
d_gene: -
v_gene: TRBV28

CDR3nt: TGTGCCAGCAGCTTGTTAGGCAGGAGCAATCAGCCCCAGCATTTT
CDR3aa: CASSLLGRSNQPQHF
j_gene: TRBJ1-5
abundance: few
d_gene: -
v_gene: TRBV5-6

CDR3nt: TGTGCCAGCAGGCCCCGGTTGGGAAGGTGGACCCAGTACTTC
CDR3aa: CASRPRLGRWTQYF
j_gene: TRBJ2-5
abundance: -
d_gene: -
v_gene: TRBV28

CDR3nt: TGTGCTAGCAGCTTAGGGTTAGGAGAGACCCAGTACTTC
CDR3aa: CASSLGLGETQYF
j_gene: TRBJ2-5
abundance: many
d_gene: -
v_gene: TRBV7-7

CDR3nt: TGTGCCAGCAGCACAAGACAGCGGGGCGTCGAGCAGTACTTC
CDR3aa: CASSTRQRGVEQYF
j_gene: TRBJ2-7
abundance: few
d_gene: TRBD2
v_gene: TRBV7-2

CDR3nt: TGTGCCAGCAGTTCCAATAGCGGGAGGGAGGGTGAGCAGTTCTTC
CDR3aa: CASSSNSGREGEQFF
j_gene: TRBJ2-1
abundance: few
d_gene: TRBD2
v_gene: TRBV12-3/TRBV12-4

CDR3nt: TGCGCCAGCAGCTTTGGACTCTCGTTAGGGACAAGGGATACTGAGCAGTTCTTC
CDR3aa: CASSFGLSLGTRDTEQFF
j_gene: TRBJ2-1
abundance: few
d_gene: -
v_gene: TRBV5-1

CDR3nt: TGTGCCAGCAGCTATTGGGGCCGGGATGGGGAGACCCAGTACTTC
CDR3aa: CASSYWGRDGETQYF
j_gene: TRBJ2-5
abundance: many
d_gene: -
v_gene: TRBV7-2

CDR3nt: TGCGCCAGCAGCAGGGCTTTATACACTAGCACAGATACGCAGTATTTT
CDR3aa: CASSRALYTSTDTQYF
j_gene: TRBJ2-3
abundance: -
d_gene: -
v_gene: TRBV5-1

CDR3nt: TGTGCCAGCTCTCCCAGGGTCCCTCCATCCTACAATGAGCAGTTCTTC
CDR3aa: CASSPRVPPSYNEQFF
j_gene: TRBJ2-1
abundance: -
d_gene: -
v_gene: TRBV18

CDR3nt: TGTGCCAGCAGTTTATGGGTAGTCGGGTACACAGATACGCAGTATTTT
CDR3aa: CASSLWVVGYTDTQYF
j_gene: TRBJ2-3
abundance: -
d_gene: -
v_gene: TRBV12-3/TRBV12-4

CDR3nt: TGTGCCAGCAGCCAGTTAGGGGCCGGGGGTAATGAGCAGTTCTTC
CDR3aa: CASSQLGAGGNEQFF
j_gene: TRBJ2-1
abundance: many
d_gene: -
v_gene: TRBV7-2

CDR3nt: TGTGCCAGCAGTTACACTCTCTTTTCCTACGAGCAGTACTTC
CDR3aa: CASSYTLFSYEQYF
j_gene: TRBJ2-7
abundance: -
d_gene: -
v_gene: TRBV6-5

CDR3nt: TGTGCCAGCTCACCCCCATCATCGGAGACCCAGTACTTC
CDR3aa: CASSPPSSETQYF
j_gene: TRBJ2-5
abundance: many
d_gene: -
v_gene: TRBV18

CDR3nt: TGTGCCACCAGCAGGCTGGCGCCCGCGCGTCTAGCGGTATACAATGAGCAGTTCTTC
CDR3aa: CATSRLAPARLAVYNEQFF
j_gene: TRBJ2-1
abundance: few
d_gene: TRBD2
v_gene: TRBV15

CDR3nt: TGTGCCAGCTCCCCGGGACAGGTCTATACGCAGTATTTT
CDR3aa: CASSPGQVYTQYF
j_gene: TRBJ2-3
abundance: few
d_gene: TRBD1
v_gene: TRBV6-2/TRBV6-3

CDR3nt: TGTGCCAGCAGCTTGCTGGGTGGGGGTAGTAGTGAAAAACTGTTTTTT
CDR3aa: CASSLLGGGSSEKLFF
j_gene: TRBJ1-4
abundance: -
d_gene: -
v_gene: TRBV7-2

CDR3nt: TGTGCCAGCAGCTCGCGAGACCGGCCTGGGGGCTACACCTTC
CDR3aa: CASSSRDRPGGYTF
j_gene: TRBJ1-2
abundance: few
d_gene: -
v_gene: TRBV7-9

CDR3nt: TGTGCCAGCAGCAACCGGGACAGAGCTTCCGGGGACTATGGCTACACCTTC
CDR3aa: CASSNRDRASGDYGYTF
j_gene: TRBJ1-2
abundance: -
d_gene: TRBD1
v_gene: TRBV7-8

CDR3nt: TGTGCCAGCACCCCCTGGGGTTCGCCTGGCGGAGAGACCCAGTACTTC
CDR3aa: CASTPWGSPGGETQYF
j_gene: TRBJ2-5
abundance: few
d_gene: -
v_gene: TRBV7-2

CDR3nt: TGTGCCAGCAGTTACGGGAAGGGTTTCTACGAGCAGTACTTC
CDR3aa: CASSYGKGFYEQYF
j_gene: TRBJ2-7
abundance: -
d_gene: -
v_gene: TRBV6-5